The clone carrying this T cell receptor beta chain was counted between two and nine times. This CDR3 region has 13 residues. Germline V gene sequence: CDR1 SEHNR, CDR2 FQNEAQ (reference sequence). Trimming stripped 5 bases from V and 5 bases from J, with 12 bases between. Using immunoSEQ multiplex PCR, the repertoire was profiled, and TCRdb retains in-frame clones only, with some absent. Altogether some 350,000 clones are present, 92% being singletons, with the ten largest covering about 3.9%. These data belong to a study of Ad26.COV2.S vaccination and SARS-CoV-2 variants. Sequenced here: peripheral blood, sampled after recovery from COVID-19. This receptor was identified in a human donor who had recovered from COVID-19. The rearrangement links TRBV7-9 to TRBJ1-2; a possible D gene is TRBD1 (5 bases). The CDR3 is CASSLTAGYGYTF. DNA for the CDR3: TGTGCCAGCAGCCTGACAGCGGGATATGGCTACACCTTC. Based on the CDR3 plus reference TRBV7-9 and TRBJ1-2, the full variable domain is DTGVSQNPRHKITKRGQNVTFRCDPISEHNRLYWYRQTLGQGPEFLTYFQNEAQLEKSRLLSDRFSAERPKGSFSTLEIQRTEQGDSAMYLCASSLTAGYGYTFGSGTRLTVV.